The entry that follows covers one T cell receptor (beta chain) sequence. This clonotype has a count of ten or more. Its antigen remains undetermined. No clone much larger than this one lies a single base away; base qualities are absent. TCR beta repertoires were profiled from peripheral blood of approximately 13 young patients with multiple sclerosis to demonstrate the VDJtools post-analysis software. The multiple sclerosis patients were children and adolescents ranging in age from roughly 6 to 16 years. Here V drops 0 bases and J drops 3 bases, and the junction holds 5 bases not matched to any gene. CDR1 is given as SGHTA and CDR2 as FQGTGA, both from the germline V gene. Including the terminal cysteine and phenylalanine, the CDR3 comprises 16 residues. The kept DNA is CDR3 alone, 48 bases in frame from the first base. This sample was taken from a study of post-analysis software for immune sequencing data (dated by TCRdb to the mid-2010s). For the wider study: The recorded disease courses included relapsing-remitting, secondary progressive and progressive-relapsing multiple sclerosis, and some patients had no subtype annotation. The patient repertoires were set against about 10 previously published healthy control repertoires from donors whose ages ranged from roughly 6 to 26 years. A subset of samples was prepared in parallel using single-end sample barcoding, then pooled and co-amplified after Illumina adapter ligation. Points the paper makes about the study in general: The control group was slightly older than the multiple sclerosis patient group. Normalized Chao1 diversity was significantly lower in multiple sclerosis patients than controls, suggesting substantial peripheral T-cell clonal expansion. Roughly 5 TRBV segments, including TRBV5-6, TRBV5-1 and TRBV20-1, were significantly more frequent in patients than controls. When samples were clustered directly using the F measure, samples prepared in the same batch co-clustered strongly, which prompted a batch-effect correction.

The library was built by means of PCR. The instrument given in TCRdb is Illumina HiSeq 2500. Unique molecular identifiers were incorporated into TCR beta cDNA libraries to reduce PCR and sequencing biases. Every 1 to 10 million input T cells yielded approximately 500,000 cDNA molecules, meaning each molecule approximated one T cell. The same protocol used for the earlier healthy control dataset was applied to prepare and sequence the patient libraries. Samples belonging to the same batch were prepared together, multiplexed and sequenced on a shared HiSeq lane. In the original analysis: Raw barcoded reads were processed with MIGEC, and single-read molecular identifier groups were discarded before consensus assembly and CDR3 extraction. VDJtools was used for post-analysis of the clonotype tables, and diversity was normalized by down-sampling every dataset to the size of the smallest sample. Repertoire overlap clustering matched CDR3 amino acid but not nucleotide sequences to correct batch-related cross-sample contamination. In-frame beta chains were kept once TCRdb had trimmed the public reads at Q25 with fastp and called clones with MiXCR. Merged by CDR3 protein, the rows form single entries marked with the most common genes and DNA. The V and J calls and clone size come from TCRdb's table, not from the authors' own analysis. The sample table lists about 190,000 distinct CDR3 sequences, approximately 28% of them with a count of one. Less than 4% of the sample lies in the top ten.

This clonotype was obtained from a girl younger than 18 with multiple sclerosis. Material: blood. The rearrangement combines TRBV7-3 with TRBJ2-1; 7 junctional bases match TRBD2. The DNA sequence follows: TGTGCCAGCAGCTTAACGTCCGCTAGCGGCTACAATGAGCAGTTCTTC. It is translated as CASSLTSASGYNEQFF.